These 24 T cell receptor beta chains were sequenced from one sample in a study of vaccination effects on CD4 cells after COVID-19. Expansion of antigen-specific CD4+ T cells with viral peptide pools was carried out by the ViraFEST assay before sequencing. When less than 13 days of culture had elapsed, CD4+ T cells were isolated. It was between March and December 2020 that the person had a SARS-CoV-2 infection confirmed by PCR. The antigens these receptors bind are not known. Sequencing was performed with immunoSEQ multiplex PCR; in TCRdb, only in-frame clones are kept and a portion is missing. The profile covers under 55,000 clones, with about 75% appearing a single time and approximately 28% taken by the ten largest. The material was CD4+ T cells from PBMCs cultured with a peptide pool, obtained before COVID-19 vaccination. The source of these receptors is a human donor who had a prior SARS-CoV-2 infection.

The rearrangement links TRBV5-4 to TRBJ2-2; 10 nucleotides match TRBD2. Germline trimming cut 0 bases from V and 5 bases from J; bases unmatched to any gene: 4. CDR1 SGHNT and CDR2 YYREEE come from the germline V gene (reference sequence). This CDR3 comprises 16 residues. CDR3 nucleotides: TGTGCCAGCAGCTTGGGGCTAGCGGGGGTTACCGGGGAGCTGTTTTTT. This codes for CASSLGLAGVTGELFF.

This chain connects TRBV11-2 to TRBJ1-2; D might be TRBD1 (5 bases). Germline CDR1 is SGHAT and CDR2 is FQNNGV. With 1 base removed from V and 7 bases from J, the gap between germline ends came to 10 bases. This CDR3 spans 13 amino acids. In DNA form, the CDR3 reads TGTGCCAGCAGCTTAGGTATCGGGGGTGGCTACACCTTC. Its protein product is CASSLGIGGGYTF.

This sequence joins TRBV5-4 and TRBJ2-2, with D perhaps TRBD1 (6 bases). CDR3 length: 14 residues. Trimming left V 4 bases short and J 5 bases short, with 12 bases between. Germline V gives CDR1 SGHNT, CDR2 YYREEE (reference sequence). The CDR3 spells CASSLGQSTGELFF. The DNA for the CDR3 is TGTGCCAGCAGCCTCGGACAGAGTACCGGGGAGCTGTTTTTT.

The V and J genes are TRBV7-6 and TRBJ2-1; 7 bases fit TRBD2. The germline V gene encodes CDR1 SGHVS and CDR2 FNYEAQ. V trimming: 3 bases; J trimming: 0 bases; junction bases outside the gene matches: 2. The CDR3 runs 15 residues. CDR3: CASSLWTSSYNEQFF. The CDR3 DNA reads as TGTGCCAGCAGCTTGTGGACTAGCTCCTACAATGAGCAGTTCTTC.

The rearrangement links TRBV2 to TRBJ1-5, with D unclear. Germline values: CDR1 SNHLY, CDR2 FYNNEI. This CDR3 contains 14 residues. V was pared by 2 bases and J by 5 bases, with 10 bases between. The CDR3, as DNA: TGTGCCAGCAGTGAATGGGGTGCCCATCAGCCCCAGCATTTT. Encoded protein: CASSEWGAHQPQHF.

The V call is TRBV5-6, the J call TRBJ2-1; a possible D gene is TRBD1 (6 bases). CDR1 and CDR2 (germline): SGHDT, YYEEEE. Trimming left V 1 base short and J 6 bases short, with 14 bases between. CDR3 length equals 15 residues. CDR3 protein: CASSLHRGTGNEQFF. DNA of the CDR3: TGTGCCAGCAGCTTGCATAGGGGGACGGGCAATGAGCAGTTCTTC.

The chain's CDR3 is CASSAGISFGTQYF. The CDR3 DNA follows: TGTGCCAGCAGTGCCGGGATCTCCTTTGGTACGCAGTATTTT. The chain couples TRBV6-2 or TRBV6-3 to TRBJ2-3; the D gene is possibly TRBD2 (5 bases). The V gene's germline CDR1 is MNHEY and CDR2 SVGEGT. V was trimmed by 5 bases and J by 8 bases, leaving 17 bases between them. The CDR3 runs 14 residues.

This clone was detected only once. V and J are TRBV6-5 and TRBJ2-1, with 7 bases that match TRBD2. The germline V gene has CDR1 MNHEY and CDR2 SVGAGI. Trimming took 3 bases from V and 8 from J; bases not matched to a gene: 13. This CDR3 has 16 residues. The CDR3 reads CASSYRGRLSGHEQFF. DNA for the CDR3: TGTGCCAGCAGTTATCGCGGGAGACTTAGCGGCCATGAGCAGTTCTTC.

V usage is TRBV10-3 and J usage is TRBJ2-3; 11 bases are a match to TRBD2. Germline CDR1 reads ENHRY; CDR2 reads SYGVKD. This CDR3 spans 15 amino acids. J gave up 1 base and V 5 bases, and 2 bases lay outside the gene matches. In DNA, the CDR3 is TGTGCCATCAGTCAACTAGCGGGGGGCACAGATACGCAGTATTTT. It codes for CAISQLAGGTDTQYF.

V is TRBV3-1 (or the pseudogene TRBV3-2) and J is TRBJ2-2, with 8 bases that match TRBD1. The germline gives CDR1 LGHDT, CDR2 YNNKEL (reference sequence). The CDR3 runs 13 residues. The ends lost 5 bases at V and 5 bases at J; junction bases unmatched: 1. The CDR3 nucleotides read TGTGCCAGCAGCAGACAGGGGACCGGGGAGCTGTTTTTT. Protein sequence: CASSRQGTGELFF.

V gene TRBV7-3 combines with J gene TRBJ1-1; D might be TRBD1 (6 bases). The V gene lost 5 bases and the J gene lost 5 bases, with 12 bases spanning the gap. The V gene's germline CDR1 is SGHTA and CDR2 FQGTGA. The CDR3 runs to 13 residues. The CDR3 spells CASSTGLDTEAFF. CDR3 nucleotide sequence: TGTGCCAGCAGCACAGGGTTGGATACTGAAGCTTTCTTT.

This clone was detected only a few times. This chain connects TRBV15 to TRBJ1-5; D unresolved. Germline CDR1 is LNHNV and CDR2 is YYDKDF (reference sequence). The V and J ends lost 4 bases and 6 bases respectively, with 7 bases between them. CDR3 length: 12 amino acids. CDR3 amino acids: CATSIGVQPQHF. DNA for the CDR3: TGTGCCACCAGCATAGGTGTTCAGCCCCAGCATTTT.

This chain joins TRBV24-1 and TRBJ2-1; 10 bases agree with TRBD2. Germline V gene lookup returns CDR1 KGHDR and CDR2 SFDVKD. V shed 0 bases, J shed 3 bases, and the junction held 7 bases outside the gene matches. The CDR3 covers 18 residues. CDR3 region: CATSDLHSSGSNYNEQFF. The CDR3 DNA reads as TGTGCCACCAGTGATTTGCACTCTAGCGGGAGCAACTACAATGAGCAGTTCTTC.

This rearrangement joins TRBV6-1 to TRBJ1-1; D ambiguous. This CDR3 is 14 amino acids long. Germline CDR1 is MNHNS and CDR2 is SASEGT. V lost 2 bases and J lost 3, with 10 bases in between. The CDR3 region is CASSEMNGYTEAFF. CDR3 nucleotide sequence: TGTGCCAGCAGTGAAATGAACGGCTACACTGAAGCTTTCTTT.

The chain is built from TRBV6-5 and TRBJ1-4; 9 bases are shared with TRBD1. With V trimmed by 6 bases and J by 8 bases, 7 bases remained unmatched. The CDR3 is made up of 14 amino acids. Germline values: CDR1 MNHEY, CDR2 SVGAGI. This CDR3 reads CASRVGQGQEKLFF. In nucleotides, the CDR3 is TGTGCCAGCAGGGTGGGACAGGGCCAAGAAAAACTGTTTTTT.

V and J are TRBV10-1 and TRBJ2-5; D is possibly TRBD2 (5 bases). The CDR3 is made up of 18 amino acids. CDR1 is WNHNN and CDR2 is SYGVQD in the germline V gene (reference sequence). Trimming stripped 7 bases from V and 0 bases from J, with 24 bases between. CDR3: CASNSSAGGHLYQETQYF. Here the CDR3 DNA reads TGCGCCAGCAATTCTTCGGCTGGAGGCCATCTTTACCAAGAGACCCAGTACTTC.

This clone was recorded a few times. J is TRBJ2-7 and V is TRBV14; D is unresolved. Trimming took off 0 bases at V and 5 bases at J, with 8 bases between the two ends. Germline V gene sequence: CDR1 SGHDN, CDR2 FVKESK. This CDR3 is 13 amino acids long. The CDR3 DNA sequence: TGTGCCAGCAGCCAAGATGAGAATCACGAGCAGTACTTC. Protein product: CASSQDENHEQYF. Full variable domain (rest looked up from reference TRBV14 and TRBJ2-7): EAGVTQFPSHSVIEKGQTVTLRCDPISGHDNLYWYRRVMGKEIKFLLHFVKESKQDESGMPNNRFLAERTGGTYSTLKVQPAELEDSGVYFCASSQDENHEQYFGPGTRLTVT.

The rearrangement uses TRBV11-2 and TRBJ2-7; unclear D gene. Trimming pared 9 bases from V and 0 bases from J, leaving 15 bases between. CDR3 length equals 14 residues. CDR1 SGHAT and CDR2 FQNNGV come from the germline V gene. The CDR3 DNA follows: TGTGCCAGTCGGCTGGGGTTGAGCTCCTACGAGCAGTACTTC. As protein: CASRLGLSSYEQYF. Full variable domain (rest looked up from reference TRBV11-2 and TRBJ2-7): EAGVAQSPRYKIIEKRQSVAFWCNPISGHATLYWYQQILGQGPKLLIQFQNNGVVDDSQLPKDRFSAERLKGVDSTLKIQPAKLEDSAVYLCASRLGLSSYEQYFGPGTRLTVT.

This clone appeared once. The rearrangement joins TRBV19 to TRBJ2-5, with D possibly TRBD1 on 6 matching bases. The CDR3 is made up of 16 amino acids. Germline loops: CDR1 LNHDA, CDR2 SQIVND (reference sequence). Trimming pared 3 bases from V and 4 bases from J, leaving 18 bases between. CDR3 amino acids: CASSIGWGRVGETQYF. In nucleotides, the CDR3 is TGTGCCAGTAGTATTGGGTGGGGGCGAGTGGGAGAGACCCAGTACTTC.

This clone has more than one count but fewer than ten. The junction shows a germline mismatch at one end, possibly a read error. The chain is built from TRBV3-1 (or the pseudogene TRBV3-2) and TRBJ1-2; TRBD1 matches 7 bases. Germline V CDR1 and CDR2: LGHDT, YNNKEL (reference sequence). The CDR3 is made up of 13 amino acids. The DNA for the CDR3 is TGTGCCAGCAGCCAAGAAATGTACGGGACAGTGCTCTTC. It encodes CASSQEMYGTVLF.

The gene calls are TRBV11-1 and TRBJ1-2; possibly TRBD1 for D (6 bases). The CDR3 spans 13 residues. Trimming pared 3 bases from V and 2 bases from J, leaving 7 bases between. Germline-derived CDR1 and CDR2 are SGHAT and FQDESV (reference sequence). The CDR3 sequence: CASSFRGNYGYTF. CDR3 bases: TGTGCCAGCAGCTTCAGGGGAAACTATGGCTACACCTTC.

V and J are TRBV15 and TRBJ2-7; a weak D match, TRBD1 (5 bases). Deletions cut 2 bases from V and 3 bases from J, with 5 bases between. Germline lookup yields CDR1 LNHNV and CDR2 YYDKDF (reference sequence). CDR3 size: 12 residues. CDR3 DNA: TGTGCCACCAGCAGACAGGGCTACGAGCAGTACTTC. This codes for CATSRQGYEQYF.

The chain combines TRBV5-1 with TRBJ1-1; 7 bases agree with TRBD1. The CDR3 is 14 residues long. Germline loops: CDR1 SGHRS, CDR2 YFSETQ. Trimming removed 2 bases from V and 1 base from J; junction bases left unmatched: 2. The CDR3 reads CASSLRQGNTEAFF. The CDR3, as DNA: TGCGCCAGCAGCTTAAGACAGGGGAACACTGAAGCTTTCTTT.

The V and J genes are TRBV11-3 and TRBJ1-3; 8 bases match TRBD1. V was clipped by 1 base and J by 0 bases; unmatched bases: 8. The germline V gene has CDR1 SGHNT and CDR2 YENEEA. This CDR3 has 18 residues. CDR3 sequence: CASSLAPGQVYSGNTIYF. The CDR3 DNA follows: TGTGCCAGCAGCTTAGCCCCGGGACAGGTCTACTCTGGAAACACCATATATTTT. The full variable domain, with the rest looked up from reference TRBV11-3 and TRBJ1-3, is EAGVVQSPRYKIIEKKQPVAFWCNPISGHNTLYWYLQNLGQGPELLIRYENEEAVDDSQLPKDRFSAERLKGVDSTLKIQPAELGDSAVYLCASSLAPGQVYSGNTIYFGEGSWLTVV.